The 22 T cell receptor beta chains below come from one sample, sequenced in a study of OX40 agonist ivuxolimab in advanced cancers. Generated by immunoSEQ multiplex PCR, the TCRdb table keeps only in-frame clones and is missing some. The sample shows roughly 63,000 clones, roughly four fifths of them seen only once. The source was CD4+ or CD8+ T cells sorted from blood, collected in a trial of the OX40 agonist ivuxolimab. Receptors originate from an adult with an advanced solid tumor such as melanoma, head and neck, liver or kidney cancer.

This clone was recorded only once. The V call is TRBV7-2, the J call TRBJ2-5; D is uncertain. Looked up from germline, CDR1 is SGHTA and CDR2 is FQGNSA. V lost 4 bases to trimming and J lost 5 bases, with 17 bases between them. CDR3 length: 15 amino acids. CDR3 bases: TGTGCCAGCAGCTATAACCGGGCCTCAAGGGAGACCCAGTACTTC. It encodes CASSYNRASRETQYF.

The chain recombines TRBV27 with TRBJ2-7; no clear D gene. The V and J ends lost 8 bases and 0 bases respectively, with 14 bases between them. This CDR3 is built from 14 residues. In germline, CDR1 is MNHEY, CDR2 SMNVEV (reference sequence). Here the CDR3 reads CASRLLGASYEQYF. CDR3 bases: TGTGCCAGCCGTCTCCTCGGTGCCTCCTACGAGCAGTACTTC.

CDR3 residues: CASSVTGGTEKLFF. DNA for the CDR3: TGTGCCAGTAGTGTTACAGGGGGCACTGAAAAACTGTTTTTT. V is TRBV19 and J is TRBJ1-4; 9 nucleotides line up with TRBD1. V gave up 5 bases and J gave up 7 bases; unmatched junction bases: 5. Germline V gene sequence: CDR1 LNHDA, CDR2 SQIVND (reference sequence). The CDR3 contains 14 residues.

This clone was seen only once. CDR3 region: CASSPPGAKNIQYF. The CDR3 bases are TGTGCCAGCAGCCCTCCGGGGGCCAAAAACATTCAGTACTTC. The rearrangement links TRBV5-6 to TRBJ2-4; possibly TRBD2 for D (5 bases). Per the germline V gene, CDR1 is SGHDT and CDR2 is YYEEEE. The V and J ends lost 4 bases and 1 base respectively, with 9 bases between them. CDR3 length: 14 residues.

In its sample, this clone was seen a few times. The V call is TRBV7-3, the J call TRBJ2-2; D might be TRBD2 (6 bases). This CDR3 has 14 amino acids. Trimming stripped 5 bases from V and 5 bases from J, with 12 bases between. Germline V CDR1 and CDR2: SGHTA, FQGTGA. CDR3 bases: TGTGCCAGCAGCCGGGGCGCGGGGACCGGGGAGCTGTTTTTT. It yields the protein CASSRGAGTGELFF.

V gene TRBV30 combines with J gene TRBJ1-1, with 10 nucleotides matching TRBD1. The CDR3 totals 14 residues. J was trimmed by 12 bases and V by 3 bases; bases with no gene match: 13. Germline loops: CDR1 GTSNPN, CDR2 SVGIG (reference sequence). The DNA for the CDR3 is TGTGCCTGGAGAGAACGGACGACAGGGGGCTTTACTTTCTTT. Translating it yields CAWRERTTGGFTFF.

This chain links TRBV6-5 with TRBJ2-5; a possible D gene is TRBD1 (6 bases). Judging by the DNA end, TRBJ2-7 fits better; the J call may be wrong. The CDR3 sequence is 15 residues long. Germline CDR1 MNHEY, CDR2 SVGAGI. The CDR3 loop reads CASRGQGRQAGEQYF. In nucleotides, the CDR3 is TGTGCCAGCCGGGGTCAGGGGAGACAAGCAGGCGAGCAGTACTTC.

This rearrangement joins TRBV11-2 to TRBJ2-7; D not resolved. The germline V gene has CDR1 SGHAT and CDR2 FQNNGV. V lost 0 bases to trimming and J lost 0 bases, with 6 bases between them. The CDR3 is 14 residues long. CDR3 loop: CASSLDPDSYEQYF. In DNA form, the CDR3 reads TGTGCCAGCAGCTTAGACCCTGACTCCTACGAGCAGTACTTC.

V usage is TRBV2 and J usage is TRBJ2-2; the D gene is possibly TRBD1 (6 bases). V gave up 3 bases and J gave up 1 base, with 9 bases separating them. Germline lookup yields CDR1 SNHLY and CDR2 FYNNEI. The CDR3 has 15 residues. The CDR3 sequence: CASSEGRGNTGELFF. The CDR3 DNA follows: TGTGCCAGCAGTGAGGGCAGGGGGAACACCGGGGAGCTGTTTTTT.

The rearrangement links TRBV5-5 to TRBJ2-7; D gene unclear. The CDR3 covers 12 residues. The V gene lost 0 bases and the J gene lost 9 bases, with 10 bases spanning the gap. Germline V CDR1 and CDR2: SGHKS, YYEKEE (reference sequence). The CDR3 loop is CASSLVPPGQYF. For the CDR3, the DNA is TGTGCCAGCAGCTTGGTCCCCCCTGGGCAGTACTTC. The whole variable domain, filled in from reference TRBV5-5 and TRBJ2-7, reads DAGVTQSPTHLIKTRGQQVTLRCSPISGHKSVSWYQQVLGQGPQFIFQYYEKEERGRGNFPDRFSARQFPNYSSELNVNALLLGDSALYLCASSLVPPGQYFGPGTRLTVT.

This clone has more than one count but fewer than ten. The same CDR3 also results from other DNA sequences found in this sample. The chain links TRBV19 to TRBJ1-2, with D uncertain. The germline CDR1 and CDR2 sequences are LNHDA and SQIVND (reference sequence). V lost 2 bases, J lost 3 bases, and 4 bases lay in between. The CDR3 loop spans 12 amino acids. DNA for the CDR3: TGTGCCAGTAGTATATCAGACTATGGCTACACCTTC. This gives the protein CASSISDYGYTF.

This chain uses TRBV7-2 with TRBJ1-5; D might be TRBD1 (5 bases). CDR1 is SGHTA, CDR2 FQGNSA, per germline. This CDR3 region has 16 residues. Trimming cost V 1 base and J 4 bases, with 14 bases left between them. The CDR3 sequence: CASSLVGEDINQPQHF. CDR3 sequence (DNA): TGTGCCAGCAGCTTAGTAGGAGAGGACATAAATCAGCCCCAGCATTTT.

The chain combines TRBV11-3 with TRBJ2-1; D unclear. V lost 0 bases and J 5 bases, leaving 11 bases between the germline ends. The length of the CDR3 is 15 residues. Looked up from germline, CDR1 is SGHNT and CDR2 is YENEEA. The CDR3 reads CASSLDLALHNEQFF. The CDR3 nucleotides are TGTGCCAGCAGCTTAGATTTGGCGTTACACAATGAGCAGTTCTTC.

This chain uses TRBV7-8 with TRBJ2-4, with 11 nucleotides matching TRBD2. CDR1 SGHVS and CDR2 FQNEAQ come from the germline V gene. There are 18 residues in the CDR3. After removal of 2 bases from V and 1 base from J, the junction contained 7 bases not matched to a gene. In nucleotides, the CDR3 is TGTGCCAGCAGCTTACCCCGTCGACTAGCGGGGGCCAAAAACATTCAGTACTTC. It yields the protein CASSLPRRLAGAKNIQYF.

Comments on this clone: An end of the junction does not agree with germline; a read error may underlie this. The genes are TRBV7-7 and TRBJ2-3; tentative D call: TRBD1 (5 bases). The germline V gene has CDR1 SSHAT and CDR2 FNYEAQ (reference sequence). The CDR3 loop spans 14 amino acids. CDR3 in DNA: TGTGCTAGCAGCTTGGCAGGGTTGACAGATACGCAGTATTTT. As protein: CASSLAGLTDTQYF.

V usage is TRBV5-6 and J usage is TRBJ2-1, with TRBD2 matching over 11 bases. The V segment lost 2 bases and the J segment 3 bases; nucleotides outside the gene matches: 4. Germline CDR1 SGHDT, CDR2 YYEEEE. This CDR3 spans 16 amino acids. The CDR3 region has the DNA TGTGCCAGCAGCTTTAGCGGGGGGGCGGTCTACAATGAGCAGTTCTTC. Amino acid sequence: CASSFSGGAVYNEQFF.

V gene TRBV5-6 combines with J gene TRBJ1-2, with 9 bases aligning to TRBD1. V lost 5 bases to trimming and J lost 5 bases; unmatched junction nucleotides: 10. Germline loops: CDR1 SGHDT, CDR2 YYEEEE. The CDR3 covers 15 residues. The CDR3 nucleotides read TGTGCCAGCAGGCACCGGGACAGGGCTTGGTATGGCTACACCTTC. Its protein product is CASRHRDRAWYGYTF.

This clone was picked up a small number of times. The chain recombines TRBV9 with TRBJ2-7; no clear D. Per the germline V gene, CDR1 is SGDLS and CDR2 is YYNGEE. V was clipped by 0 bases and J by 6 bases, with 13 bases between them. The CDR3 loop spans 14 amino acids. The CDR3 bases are TGTGCCAGCAGCGTAGCGGCCCAAAAGGGCGAGCAGTACTTC. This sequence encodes CASSVAAQKGEQYF.

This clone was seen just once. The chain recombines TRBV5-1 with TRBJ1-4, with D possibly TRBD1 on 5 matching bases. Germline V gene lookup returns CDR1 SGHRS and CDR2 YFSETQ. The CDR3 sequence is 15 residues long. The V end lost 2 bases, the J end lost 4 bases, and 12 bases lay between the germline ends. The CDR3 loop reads CASSLSGRGNEKLFF. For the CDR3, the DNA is TGCGCCAGCAGCTTATCAGGGAGAGGTAATGAAAAACTGTTTTTT.

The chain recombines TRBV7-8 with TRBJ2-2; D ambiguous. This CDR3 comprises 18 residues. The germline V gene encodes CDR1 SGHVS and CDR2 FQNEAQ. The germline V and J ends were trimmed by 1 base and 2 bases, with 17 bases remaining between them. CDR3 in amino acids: CASSLVYFGVRNTGELFF. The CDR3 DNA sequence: TGTGCCAGCAGCTTAGTTTACTTCGGAGTTAGAAACACCGGGGAGCTGTTTTTT.

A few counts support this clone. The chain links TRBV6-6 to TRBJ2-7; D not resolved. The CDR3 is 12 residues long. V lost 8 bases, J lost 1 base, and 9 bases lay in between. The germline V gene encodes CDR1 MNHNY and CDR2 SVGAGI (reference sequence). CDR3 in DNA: TGTGCCAGCCGTCTAGAGTCCTACGAGCAGTACTTC. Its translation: CASRLESYEQYF.

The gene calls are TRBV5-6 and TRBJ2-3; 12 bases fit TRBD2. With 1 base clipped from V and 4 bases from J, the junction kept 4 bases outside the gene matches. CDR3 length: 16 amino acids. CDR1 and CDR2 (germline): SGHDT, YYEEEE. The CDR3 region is CASSLLPSGGADTQYF. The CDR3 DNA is TGTGCCAGCAGCTTGCTACCTAGCGGGGGGGCAGATACGCAGTATTTT.